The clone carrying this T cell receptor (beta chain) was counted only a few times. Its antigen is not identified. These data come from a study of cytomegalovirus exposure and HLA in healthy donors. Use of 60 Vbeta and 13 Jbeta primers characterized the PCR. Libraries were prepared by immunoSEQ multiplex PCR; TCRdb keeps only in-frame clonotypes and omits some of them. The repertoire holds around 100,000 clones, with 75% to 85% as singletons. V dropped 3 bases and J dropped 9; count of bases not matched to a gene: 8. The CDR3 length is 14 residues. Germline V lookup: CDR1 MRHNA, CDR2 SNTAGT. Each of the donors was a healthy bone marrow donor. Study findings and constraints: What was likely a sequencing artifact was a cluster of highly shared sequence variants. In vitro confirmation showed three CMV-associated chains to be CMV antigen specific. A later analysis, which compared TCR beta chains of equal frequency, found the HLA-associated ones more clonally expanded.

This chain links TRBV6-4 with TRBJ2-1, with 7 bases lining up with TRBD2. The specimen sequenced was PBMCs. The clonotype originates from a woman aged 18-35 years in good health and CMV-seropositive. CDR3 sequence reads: CASSEGEGLGEQFF. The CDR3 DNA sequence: TGTGCCAGCAGTGAGGGGGAGGGCCTTGGTGAGCAGTTCTTC.